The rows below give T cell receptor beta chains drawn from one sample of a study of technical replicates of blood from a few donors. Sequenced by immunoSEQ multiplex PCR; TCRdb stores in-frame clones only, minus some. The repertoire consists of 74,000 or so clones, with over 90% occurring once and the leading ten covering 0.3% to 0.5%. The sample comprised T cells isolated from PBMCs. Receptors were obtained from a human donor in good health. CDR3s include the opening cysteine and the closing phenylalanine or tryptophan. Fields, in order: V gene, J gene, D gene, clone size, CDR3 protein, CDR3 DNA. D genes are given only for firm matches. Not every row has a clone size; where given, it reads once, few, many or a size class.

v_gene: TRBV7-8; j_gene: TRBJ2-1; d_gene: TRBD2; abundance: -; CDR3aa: CASSFLAGFHNEQFF; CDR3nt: TGTGCCAGCAGCTTTTTAGCGGGATTTCACAATGAGCAGTTCTTC
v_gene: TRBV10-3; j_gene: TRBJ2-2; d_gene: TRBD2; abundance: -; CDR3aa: CATTGRAGGQNTGELFF; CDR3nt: TGTGCCACAACGGGTCGAGCGGGAGGCCAGAACACCGGGGAGCTGTTTTTT
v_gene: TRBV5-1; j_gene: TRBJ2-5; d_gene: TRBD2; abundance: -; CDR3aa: CASSPGLAGVLQETQYF; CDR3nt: TGCGCCAGCAGCCCGGGACTAGCGGGAGTATTACAAGAGACCCAGTACTTC
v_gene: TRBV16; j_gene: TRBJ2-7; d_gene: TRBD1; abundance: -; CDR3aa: CASSWPGQYEQYF; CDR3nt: TGTGCCAGCAGCTGGCCGGGACAGTACGAGCAGTACTTC
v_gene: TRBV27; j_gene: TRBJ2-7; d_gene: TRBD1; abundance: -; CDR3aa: CASSLKGTGVYSGYEQYF; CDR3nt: TGTGCCAGCAGTTTAAAGGGGACAGGGGTTTATTCTGGTTACGAGCAGTACTTC
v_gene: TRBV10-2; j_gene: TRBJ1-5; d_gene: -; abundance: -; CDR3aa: CASRGGAGVEPQHF; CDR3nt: TGCGCCAGCAGGGGTGGGGCTGGAGTAGAGCCCCAGCATTTT
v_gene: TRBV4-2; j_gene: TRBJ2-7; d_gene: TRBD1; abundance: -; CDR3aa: CASSQPWDRNAYEQYF; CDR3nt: TGTGCCAGCAGCCAACCCTGGGACAGGAATGCCTACGAGCAGTACTTC
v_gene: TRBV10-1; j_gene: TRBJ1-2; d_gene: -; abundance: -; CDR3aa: CASSGLRANYGYTF; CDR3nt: TGCGCCAGCTCAGGACTTAGAGCTAACTATGGCTACACCTTC
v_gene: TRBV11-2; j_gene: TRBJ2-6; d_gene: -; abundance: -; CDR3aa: CASSLVLGDPTSGANVLTF; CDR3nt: TGTGCCAGCAGCTTAGTTCTAGGGGATCCTACTTCTGGGGCCAACGTCCTGACTTTC
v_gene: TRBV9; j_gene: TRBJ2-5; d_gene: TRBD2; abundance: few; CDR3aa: CASSGTSGGETQYF; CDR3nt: TGTGCCAGCAGCGGGACTAGCGGGGGAGAGACCCAGTACTTC